Each of the 7 T cell receptor beta chains below was sequenced from the same sample in a study of OX40 agonist ivuxolimab in advanced cancers. Assay: immunoSEQ multiplex PCR; the TCRdb copy retains only in-frame clones and omits some. The sample has about 58,000 clones; about 81% are singletons. This material consisted of CD4+ or CD8+ T cells sorted from blood, taken in a trial of the OX40 agonist ivuxolimab. The receptors come from an adult with an advanced solid tumor such as melanoma, head and neck, liver or kidney cancer.

The chain combines TRBV18 with TRBJ2-7, with a weak D call TRBD2 (6 bases). The V end was cut by 3 bases, the J end by 6 bases, with 21 bases between. This CDR3 is 16 amino acids long. Germline CDR1 and CDR2: KGHSH and LQKENI. CDR3 residues: CASSPRGVRDGSEQYF. The CDR3 DNA reads as TGTGCCAGCTCACCCCGAGGAGTAAGGGACGGGAGCGAGCAGTACTTC.

J is TRBJ1-1 and V is TRBV5-5; D gene ambiguous. This CDR3 is 13 amino acids long. V gave up 0 bases and J gave up 0 bases, with 3 bases separating them. Germline CDR1 reads SGHKS; CDR2 reads YYEKEE (reference sequence). CDR3 coding DNA: TGTGCCAGCAGCTTGGGGATGAACACTGAAGCTTTCTTT. Its protein product is CASSLGMNTEAFF.

The chain uses TRBV4-1 and TRBJ1-4; the D is unclear. CDR1 MGHRA and CDR2 YSYEKL come from the germline V gene. V shed 2 bases and J shed 0 bases, with 19 bases lying between them. The CDR3 totals 19 residues. The CDR3 reads CASSQTRAGTISTNEKLFF. CDR3 nucleotides: TGCGCCAGCAGCCAAACGAGGGCAGGCACGATTTCAACTAATGAAAAACTGTTTTTT.

V usage is TRBV5-6 and J usage is TRBJ2-5; 7 positions match TRBD2. Per germline, CDR1 SGHDT and CDR2 YYEEEE. The trim removed 4 bases at V and 1 base at J, leaving 10 bases unmatched. The CDR3 is made up of 16 amino acids. The CDR3 here is CASSLGGLVVQETQYF. The CDR3 DNA sequence: TGTGCCAGCAGCCTCGGGGGGTTAGTAGTCCAAGAGACCCAGTACTTC.

The chain carries TRBV15 and TRBJ2-6, with D possibly matching TRBD1 (5 bases). There are 15 residues in the CDR3. CDR1 LNHNV and CDR2 YYDKDF come from the germline V gene (reference sequence). The V gene lost 5 bases and the J gene lost 3 bases, with 11 bases spanning the gap. CDR3: CATSPRRGGANVLTF. In DNA form, the CDR3 reads TGTGCCACCAGCCCCCGAAGGGGTGGGGCCAACGTCCTGACTTTC.

This clone was observed a few times. The rearrangement links TRBV14 to TRBJ2-7; the D gene is possibly TRBD2 (5 bases). Germline lookup yields CDR1 SGHDN and CDR2 FVKESK. Trimming took off 0 bases at V and 6 bases at J, with 9 bases between the two ends. The CDR3 runs 13 residues. CDR3 DNA: TGTGCCAGCAGCCAAGATCTCCGGGGCGAGCAGTACTTC. Translating gives CASSQDLRGEQYF.

This clone was found once. J is TRBJ2-2 and V is TRBV7-9; 7 nucleotides line up with TRBD2. Germline assignment: CDR1 SEHNR and CDR2 FQNEAQ (reference sequence). There are 18 residues in the CDR3. The V segment lost 4 bases and the J segment 4 bases; nucleotides outside the gene matches: 15. The CDR3 DNA reads as TGTGCCAGCAGCTCCCCCCCGTGGGGACTAACGAGCACCGGGGAGCTGTTTTTT. It encodes CASSSPPWGLTSTGELFF.